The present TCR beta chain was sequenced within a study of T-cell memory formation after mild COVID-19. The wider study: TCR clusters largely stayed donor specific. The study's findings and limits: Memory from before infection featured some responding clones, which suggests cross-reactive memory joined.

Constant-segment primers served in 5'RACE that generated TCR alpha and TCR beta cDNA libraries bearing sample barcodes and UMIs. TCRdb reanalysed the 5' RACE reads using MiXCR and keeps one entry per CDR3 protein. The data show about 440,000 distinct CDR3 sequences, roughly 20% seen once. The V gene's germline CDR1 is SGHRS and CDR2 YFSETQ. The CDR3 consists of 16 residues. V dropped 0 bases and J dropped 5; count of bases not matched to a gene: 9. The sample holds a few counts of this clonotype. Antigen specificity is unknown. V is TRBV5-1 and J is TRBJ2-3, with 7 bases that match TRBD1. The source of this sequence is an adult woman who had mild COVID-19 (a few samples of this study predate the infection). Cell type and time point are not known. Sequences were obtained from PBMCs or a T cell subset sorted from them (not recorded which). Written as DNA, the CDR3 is TGCGCCAGCAGCTTGGATCGACAGGGTCGGGGAGATACGCAGTATTTT. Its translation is CASSLDRQGRGDTQYF.